Here is one T cell receptor beta chain with its context. Its antigen remains unidentified. No base qualities exist here, and no much larger clone lies one base off it. This sample is part of a study of graft-versus-host responses after intestinal transplantation (dated by TCRdb to the early 2020s). In terms of the full investigation: Recipients received multivisceral, liver-intestinal, or isolated intestinal transplants. Bulk TCR-beta CDR3 sequencing was used to track graft-versus-host and host-versus-graft alloreactive T cell clones in the graft, circulation and bone marrow after intestinal transplantation. Anti-thymocyte globulin induction was given to all recipients, followed by maintenance tacrolimus and steroids for approximately three years. A peak of at least 4% donor T cells among recipient peripheral blood mononuclear cells was the definition used for donor T cell macrochimerism. A cohort of about two dozen intestinal transplant recipients, including one retransplant, was enrolled, and a few patients lacking pretransplant specimens were excluded. Alloreactive clones were identified by sequencing pre-transplant mixed lymphocyte reaction products and comparing them with unstimulated pre-transplant donor and recipient T cells. Rather than going through the commercial service, samples from three later patients were sequenced in-house on an Illumina MiSeq and processed with MiXCR. Overall study outcomes, separate from this receptor: Conclusions were limited by the relatively low number and heterogeneity of intestinal transplant patients. GvH clones were detected in recipient bone marrow, and some of these GvH clones were observed earlier in ileal mucosa or blood, consistent with an intestinal mucosal origin. Early after transplant, peak levels of circulating GvH clones were associated with declines in HvG clones. In patients with donor T cell macrochimerism, the allografts had high GvH to HvG T cell clonal ratios.

Library preparation was by the immunoSEQ multiplex PCR assay. For most patients, genomic DNA was subjected to high-throughput TCR-beta CDR3 sequencing by Adaptive Biotechnologies. The paper's processing steps were these. TCR sequencing data for some 17 patients were retrieved from Adaptive's ImmunoSEQ software; three other patients were processed with MiXCR and VDJtools. CDR3 nucleotide sequences shared between donor and recipient were removed because the origin of such sequences could not be assigned. To count as alloreactive, a clone needed at least 2-fold expansion over unstimulated cells and a minimum CFSE-low frequency of 0.002% (template counts) or 0.001% (read counts). Clones were considered mappable if detected in sequenced pre-transplant spleen, lymph node, or MLR CFSE-low populations of the donor or recipient. The cumulative frequency of alloreactive clones was calculated as a percentage of all sequences, weighted by copy number. TCRdb holds this immuneACCESS table with in-frame rearrangements only. Some clones are missing; in checked studies, unresolved V genes explain under half, and the rest has no known cause. V and J calls plus clone size are reproduced from that table; the DNA served to infer D and trimming. Recorded for this sample are approximately 100,000 clones; about 83% of them occurred a single time. The ten largest account for 1.4% to 1.5% of the sample.

In the first month after transplant, blood samples were collected up to 4 times, and after that at least monthly when available. Measured from the cysteine to the phenylalanine, the CDR3 is 14 residues long. Only the CDR3 region is kept as DNA, spanning 42 bases read in frame from base 1. From a lookup of the germline V gene (reference sequence), CDR1 and CDR2 are LNHDA and SQIVND. V loses 8 bases, J loses 0 bases, and the germline ends lie 13 bases apart. This clonotype originated in a human patient who received an intestinal transplant, so some T cells may come from the graft donor. Source: PBMCs, taken 255 days after intestinal transplant. The rearrangement joined TRBV19 to TRBJ1-2; confidence is insufficient to name the D gene. The CDR3 region reads CASGHSRANYGYTF. The bases read TGTGCCAGTGGCCACAGCCGAGCTAACTATGGCTACACCTTC.